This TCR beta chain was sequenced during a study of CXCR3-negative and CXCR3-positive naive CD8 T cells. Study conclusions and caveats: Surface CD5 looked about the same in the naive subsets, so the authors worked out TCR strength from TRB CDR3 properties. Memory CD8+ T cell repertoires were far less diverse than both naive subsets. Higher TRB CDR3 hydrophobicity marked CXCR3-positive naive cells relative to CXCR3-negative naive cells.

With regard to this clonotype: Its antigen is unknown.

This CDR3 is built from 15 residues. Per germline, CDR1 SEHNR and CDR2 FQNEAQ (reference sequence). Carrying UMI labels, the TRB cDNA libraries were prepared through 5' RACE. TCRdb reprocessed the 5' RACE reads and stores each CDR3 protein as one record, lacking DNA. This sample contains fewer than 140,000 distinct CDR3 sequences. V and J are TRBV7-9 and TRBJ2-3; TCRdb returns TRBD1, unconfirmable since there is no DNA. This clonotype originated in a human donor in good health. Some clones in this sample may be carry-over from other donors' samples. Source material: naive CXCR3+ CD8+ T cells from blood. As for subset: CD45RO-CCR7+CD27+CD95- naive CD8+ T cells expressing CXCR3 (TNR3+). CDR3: CASSSRDTDTDTQYF.